This TCR beta chain was recovered during a study of radiotherapy plus CTLA-4 blockade in lung cancer. Study information: Around 19% of patients responded objectively, and about 30% achieved disease control.

On this clone: Its antigen is as yet unknown.

Using immunoSEQ multiplex PCR, the repertoire was profiled, and TCRdb retains in-frame clones only, with some absent. Among 55,000 to 65,000 clones listed, about 72% were seen once. Patients had chemo-refractory metastatic non-small-cell lung cancer and received focal radiation plus CTLA-4 blockade that used ipilimumab. Study-level findings and limits: TCR clones originating in tumors grew in number in blood after radiotherapy plus ipilimumab.

Germline CDR1 and CDR2: MNHEY and SMNVEV (reference sequence). Trimming removed 0 bases from V and 7 bases from J; junction bases left unmatched: 5. This CDR3 comprises 16 residues. The sample was peripheral blood, taken from a patient treated with radiotherapy plus ipilimumab. The sequence was collected from a human donor with non-small cell lung cancer who had a complete response to radiotherapy plus ipilimumab. V is TRBV27 and J is TRBJ2-2; TRBD2 aligns across 10 bases. In DNA, the CDR3 is TGTGCCAGCAGTTTATCGCGGCTAGCGGGAGACGGGGAGCTGTTTTTT. Translating gives CASSLSRLAGDGELFF.